The 8 T cell receptor beta chains reported below all come from one sample, sequenced in a study of blood T cell repertoires in COVID-19. Libraries were prepared by immunoSEQ multiplex PCR; TCRdb keeps only in-frame clonotypes and omits some of them. The sample lists some 110,000 clones, around 78% occurring once. The sample consisted of peripheral blood. The source is an elderly man with COVID-19, enrolled during active disease.

The rearrangement joins TRBV7-9 to TRBJ2-1; no clear D. The CDR3 totals 14 residues. Germline assignment: CDR1 SEHNR and CDR2 FQNEAQ (reference sequence). V dropped 2 bases and J dropped 6 bases, with 11 bases sitting between them. The CDR3 DNA follows: TGTGCCAGCAGCTTATTCCCGGGTATCAATGAGCAGTTCTTC. This sequence encodes CASSLFPGINEQFF.

The V call is TRBV11-3, the J call TRBJ2-7; D is undetermined. Trimming stripped 0 bases from V and 5 bases from J, with 5 bases between. Germline lookup yields CDR1 SGHNT and CDR2 YENEEA. The CDR3 has 12 residues. In nucleotides, the CDR3 is TGTGCCAGCAGCTTAGATGGGCACGAGCAGTACTTC. It is translated as CASSLDGHEQYF. The whole variable domain, remainder taken from reference TRBV11-3 and TRBJ2-7, is EAGVVQSPRYKIIEKKQPVAFWCNPISGHNTLYWYLQNLGQGPELLIRYENEEAVDDSQLPKDRFSAERLKGVDSTLKIQPAELGDSAVYLCASSLDGHEQYFGPGTRLTVT.

This clone has just one count. The chain joins TRBV24-1 to TRBJ2-1; no firm D call. Trimming cost V 10 bases and J 0 bases, with 12 bases left between them. Germline CDR1 KGHDR, CDR2 SFDVKD. The CDR3 extends over 14 amino acids. In DNA form, the CDR3 reads TGTGCCACGGCGCGCGGAAGCTCCTACAATGAGCAGTTCTTC. This encodes CATARGSSYNEQFF.

The chain joins TRBV3-1 (or the pseudogene TRBV3-2) to TRBJ2-7, with D uncertain. The germline V gene encodes CDR1 LGHDT and CDR2 YNNKEL (reference sequence). V was cut by 1 base and J by 0 bases, with 7 bases left in between. The CDR3 runs to 14 residues. CDR3 DNA sequence: TGTGCCAGCAGCCAAGTGTTTAGCTCCTACGAGCAGTACTTC. Encoded protein: CASSQVFSSYEQYF.

Only a few counts were recorded for this clone. The chain combines TRBV5-4 with TRBJ1-2; D remains unclear. There are 12 residues in the CDR3. V dropped 4 bases and J dropped 5 bases, with 9 bases sitting between them. The germline CDR1 and CDR2 sequences are SGHNT and YYREEE (reference sequence). The CDR3 nucleotides read TGTGCCAGCAGCCCCGACGGGTATGGCTACACCTTC. It translates to CASSPDGYGYTF.

This clone has only a few counts. This chain uses TRBV12-3 or TRBV12-4 with TRBJ2-4; tentative D call: TRBD2 (6 bases). V was shortened by 4 bases and J by 8 bases, with 12 bases between the two germline ends. CDR3 length: 13 amino acids. CDR3 nucleotides: TGTGCCAGCAGTTCGGGCCCGGGGGACATTCAGTACTTC. This sequence encodes CASSSGPGDIQYF.

The chain uses TRBV7-8 and TRBJ2-1, with 7 bases that match TRBD2. V shed 3 bases, J shed 12 bases, and the junction held 11 bases outside the gene matches. Germline CDR1 SGHVS, CDR2 FQNEAQ. The CDR3 is made up of 14 amino acids. This CDR3 is CASSFSGTRVAQFF. DNA for the CDR3: TGTGCCAGCAGCTTCAGCGGGACCAGGGTGGCGCAGTTCTTC.

CDR3 residues: CASSEISGSPTWEQFF. In DNA, the CDR3 is TGTGCCAGCAGCGAAATTAGCGGGAGCCCCACTTGGGAGCAGTTCTTC. The chain recombines TRBV2 with TRBJ2-1, with 9 bases fitting TRBD2. CDR1 is SNHLY and CDR2 is FYNNEI in the germline V gene. Germline trimming cut 6 bases from V and 10 bases from J; bases unmatched to any gene: 16. The CDR3 is 16 amino acids. Based on the CDR3 plus reference TRBV2 and TRBJ2-1, the full variable domain is EPEVTQTPSHQVTQMGQEVILRCVPISNHLYFYWYRQILGQKVEFLVSFYNNEISEKSEIFDDQFSVERPDGSNFTLKIRSTKLEDSAMYFCASSEISGSPTWEQFFGPGTRLTVL.